The 20 T cell receptor beta chains listed next were all sequenced from one sample in a study of spatial heterogeneity in lung cancer. Via MiXCR, TCRdb re-called the 5' RACE reads, giving one row per CDR3 protein. The repertoire holds approximately 39,000 distinct CDR3 sequences, with roughly 6% as singletons. Regarding time point: sample taken at primary tumor resection. The input material, whole RNA from tumor, nontumor lung or frozen PBMC, was sequenced unsorted. The sample consisted of PBMCs, taken at surgery. Receptors were obtained from a male donor with early-stage non-small cell lung cancer.

In regard to this clonotype: A much bigger clone sits one base away, suggesting this may be a read error. CDR3 nucleotides: TGTGCCAGCAGTCTACAGGGGCTTGCAGCTTTCTTT. Residues: CASSLQGLAAFF. V usage is TRBV2 and J usage is TRBJ1-1, with 7 positions matching TRBD1. The V gene's germline CDR1 is SNHLY and CDR2 FYNNEI. Trimming cost V 5 bases and J 10 bases; bases outside gene matches: 7. The CDR3 spans 12 residues.

Many counts were recorded for this clonotype. The chain links TRBV6-2 or TRBV6-3 to TRBJ2-2; the match to TRBD1 covers 12 bases. V shed 5 bases and J 5 bases; nucleotides not matched to a gene: 6. The CDR3 is 16 residues long. In germline, CDR1 is MNHEY, CDR2 SVGEGT. The CDR3 loop is CASSRDRGHLTGELFF. In nucleotides, the CDR3 is TGTGCCAGCAGTCGGGACAGGGGGCATCTTACCGGGGAGCTGTTTTTT.

The genes are TRBV28 and TRBJ1-1, with a tentative D call TRBD1 (5 bases). The CDR3 length is 14 residues. V lost 6 bases and J lost 5, with 16 bases in between. CDR1 and CDR2 from the germline V gene are MDHEN and SYDVKM. CDR3 coding DNA: TGTGCCAGCAGAGCCGGGGGAGGACCAACTGAAGCTTTCTTT. Amino acids: CASRAGGGPTEAFF.

This clonotype has ten or more counts. The V gene is TRBV9, the J gene TRBJ2-3, with 11 bases lining up with TRBD2. CDR1 is SGDLS and CDR2 is YYNGEE in the germline V gene. The CDR3 contains 16 residues. Trimming removed 4 bases from V and 0 bases from J; junction bases left unmatched: 4. In DNA form, the CDR3 reads TGTGCCAGCAGCCCCAGACTAGCGGGGAGCACAGATACGCAGTATTTT. Translated: CASSPRLAGSTDTQYF.

The genes are TRBV18 and TRBJ2-7, with 7 bases fitting TRBD1. From germline, CDR1 is KGHSH and CDR2 LQKENI. CDR3 length: 15 residues. The trim removed 4 bases at V and 2 bases at J, leaving 8 bases unmatched. The CDR3 DNA is TGTGCCAGCTCACTAGGGGGCACGGGGACCTACGAGCAGTACTTC. Protein product: CASSLGGTGTYEQYF.

The CDR3 bases are TGCAGTGCTACCCTACAGGGGGGAGATGAGCAGTTCTTC. It specifies CSATLQGGDEQFF. The gene calls are TRBV20-1 and TRBJ2-1; 8 bases line up with TRBD1. This CDR3 region has 13 residues. The germline V gene encodes CDR1 DFQATT and CDR2 SNEGSKA (reference sequence). Trimming at V came to 4 bases and at J to 8 bases, leaving 7 bases not matched to a gene.

This clonotype was counted at least ten times. The chain couples TRBV20-1 to TRBJ2-1; D ambiguous. This CDR3 has 14 amino acids. The germline gives CDR1 DFQATT, CDR2 SNEGSKA (reference sequence). Trimming removed 3 bases from V and 4 bases from J, with 13 bases in between. DNA of the CDR3: TGCAGTGCTAGTCGAGTAGAATGGTACAATGAGCAGTTCTTC. Its translation: CSASRVEWYNEQFF.

This clonotype was found a few times. CDR3 coding DNA: TGCAGTGCTAGCGGGACAGTGAATGAAAAACTGTTTTTT. It codes for CSASGTVNEKLFF. The chain links TRBV20-1 to TRBJ1-4; 7 nucleotides agree with TRBD1. CDR3 length: 13 amino acids. Germline CDR1 is DFQATT and CDR2 is SNEGSKA (reference sequence). V lost 3 bases to trimming and J lost 5 bases; unmatched junction nucleotides: 3.

This clonotype was found a few times. V gene TRBV19 combines with J gene TRBJ1-5; D possibly corresponds to TRBD1 (5 bases). This CDR3 is 16 amino acids long. CDR1 is LNHDA and CDR2 is SQIVND in the germline V gene (reference sequence). Trimming shortened V by 5 bases and J by 5 bases, and 19 bases separated the two germline ends. The CDR3 region is CASSGRRAGDHQPQHF. CDR3 nucleotides: TGTGCCAGTAGTGGACGAAGGGCGGGGGACCATCAGCCCCAGCATTTT. Using reference TRBV19 and TRBJ1-5 for the parts outside the CDR3, the full variable domain is DGGITQSPKYLFRKEGQNVTLSCEQNLNHDAMYWYRQDPGQGLRLIYYSQIVNDFQKGDIAEGYSVSREKKESFPLTVTSAQKNPTAFYLCASSGRRAGDHQPQHFGDGTRLSIL.

This clonotype has at least ten counts. The V gene is TRBV5-1, the J gene TRBJ1-1; TRBD1 matches at 8 bases. CDR3 size: 17 residues. V lost 2 bases and J lost 0; bases outside the gene matches: 9. The germline V gene has CDR1 SGHRS and CDR2 YFSETQ. CDR3: CASSLQGGNFMNTEAFF. The DNA of the CDR3 is TGCGCCAGCAGCTTACAGGGGGGCAACTTTATGAACACTGAAGCTTTCTTT.

This clonotype showed up many times. The chain combines TRBV13 with TRBJ1-1; D is unresolved. Germline loops: CDR1 PRHDT, CDR2 FYEKMQ (reference sequence). V was pared by 2 bases and J by 5 bases, with 15 bases between. This CDR3 has 15 residues. The CDR3 nucleotides read TGTGCCAGCAGCTTAAGAGGTTTAGGAGGGACTGAAGCTTTCTTT. Protein: CASSLRGLGGTEAFF. Variable domain in full (rest from reference TRBV13 and TRBJ1-1): AAGVIQSPRHLIKEKRETATLKCYPIPRHDTVYWYQQGPGQDPQFLISFYEKMQSDKGSIPDRFSAQQFSDYHSELNMSSLELGDSALYFCASSLRGLGGTEAFFGQGTRLTVV.

In this sample, this clonotype turned up a few times. The rearrangement joins TRBV5-6 to TRBJ2-6; D may be TRBD1 (6 bases). Germline V gene lookup returns CDR1 SGHDT and CDR2 YYEEEE. V was shortened by 4 bases and J by 4 bases, with 21 bases between the two germline ends. The CDR3 runs to 18 residues. The CDR3 sequence: CASSPRPGHSSGANVLTF. The CDR3, as DNA: TGTGCCAGCAGCCCGCGCCCGGGACACTCCTCGGGGGCCAACGTCCTGACTTTC.

This chain uses TRBV28 with TRBJ2-4, with 9 positions matching TRBD1. V was clipped by 5 bases and J by 10 bases; unmatched bases: 18. Germline V CDR1 and CDR2: MDHEN, SYDVKM. The CDR3 has 17 residues. In DNA form, the CDR3 reads TGTGCCAGCAGTACAGGGGGCGGCTCTCGAATCCTGATAATTCAGTACTTC. Protein sequence: CASSTGGGSRILIIQYF. Full variable domain (remainder filled in from reference TRBV28 and TRBJ2-4): DVKVTQSSRYLVKRTGEKVFLECVQDMDHENMFWYRQDPGLGLRLIYFSYDVKMKEKGDIPEGYSVSREKKERFSLILESASTNQTSMYLCASSTGGGSRILIIQYFGAGTRLSVL.

In its sample, this clonotype was seen many times. This chain links TRBV20-1 with TRBJ2-7; D remains ambiguous. Trimming removed 1 base from V and 8 bases from J, with 9 bases in between. CDR3 length: 11 residues. CDR1 is DFQATT and CDR2 is SNEGSKA in the germline V gene (reference sequence). CDR3 bases: TGCAGTGCTAGAGTGGGTCAGCAGCAGTACTTC. This gives the protein CSARVGQQQYF.

This clonotype was seen many times. J is TRBJ1-3 and V is TRBV5-1, with 7 bases lining up with TRBD1. The CDR3 spans 15 residues. The germline V gene encodes CDR1 SGHRS and CDR2 YFSETQ. Unmatched junction bases numbered 7, after V lost 5 bases and J lost 2 bases. Written as DNA, the CDR3 is TGCGCCAGCAGTCGGGGACAGCCGGCTGGAAACACCATATATTTT. It specifies CASSRGQPAGNTIYF.

This clonotype came up many times. The CDR3 spells CATSGGLALKEQYF. CDR3 DNA sequence: TGTGCCACCAGCGGGGGACTAGCCCTTAAGGAGCAGTACTTC. The rearrangement links TRBV15 to TRBJ2-7; 9 bases match TRBD2. V trimming: 5 bases; J trimming: 7 bases; junction bases outside the gene matches: 9. Germline-derived CDR1 and CDR2 are LNHNV and YYDKDF (reference sequence). This CDR3 contains 14 residues.

This clonotype was observed a few times. This chain uses TRBV19 with TRBJ1-1; 7 bases line up with TRBD1. The CDR3 has 12 residues. Germline CDR1 and CDR2: LNHDA and SQIVND (reference sequence). Trimming removed 4 bases from V and 4 bases from J; junction bases left unmatched: 0. The CDR3 loop reads CASSNRGTEAFF. The CDR3 DNA is TGTGCCAGTAGTAACAGGGGCACTGAAGCTTTCTTT.

The chain carries TRBV5-4 and TRBJ1-2; 7 bases map to TRBD1. Germline V gene lookup returns CDR1 SGHNT and CDR2 YYREEE (reference sequence). The V and J ends lost 3 bases and 4 bases, in that order; junction bases with no gene match: 6. The CDR3 extends over 14 amino acids. The CDR3 sequence: CASSSTGPAYGYTF. DNA for the CDR3: TGTGCCAGCAGCTCGACAGGGCCGGCCTATGGCTACACCTTC. The complete variable domain, with remaining parts taken from reference TRBV5-4 and TRBJ1-2, reads ETGVTQSPTHLIKTRGQQVTLRCSSQSGHNTVSWYQQALGQGPQFIFQYYREEENGRGNFPPRFSGLQFPNYSSELNVNALELDDSALYLCASSSTGPAYGYTFGSGTRLTVV.

This clonotype has a count of ten or more. V usage is TRBV7-2 and J usage is TRBJ1-2; 9 bases match TRBD1. CDR3 length: 13 residues. J gave up 4 bases and V 5 bases, and 2 bases lay outside the gene matches. The germline gives CDR1 SGHTA, CDR2 FQGNSA. CDR3 sequence (DNA): TGTGCCAGCAGCCGGGACAGGGTCTATGGCTACACCTTC. Its translation: CASSRDRVYGYTF.

This clonotype has ten or more counts. J is TRBJ1-3 and V is TRBV5-1; D is ambiguous. Looked up from germline, CDR1 is SGHRS and CDR2 is YFSETQ. The CDR3 has 16 amino acids. Trimming stripped 2 bases from V and 0 bases from J, with 12 bases between. The CDR3 DNA is TGCGCCAGCAGCTTAGGCCAGGCTCCCTCTGGAAACACCATATATTTT. Amino acids: CASSLGQAPSGNTIYF.